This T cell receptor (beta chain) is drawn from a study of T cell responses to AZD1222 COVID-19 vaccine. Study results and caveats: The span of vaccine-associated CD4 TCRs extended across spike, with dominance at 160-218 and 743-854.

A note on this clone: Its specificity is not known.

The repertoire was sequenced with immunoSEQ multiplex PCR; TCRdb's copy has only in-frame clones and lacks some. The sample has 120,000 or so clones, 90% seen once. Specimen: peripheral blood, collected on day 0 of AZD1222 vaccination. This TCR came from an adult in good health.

The CDR3 bases are TGTGCCAGCAGCTTTGGGACAGGGGTCGACTATGGCTACACCTTC. Residues: CASSFGTGVDYGYTF. V usage is TRBV7-9 and J usage is TRBJ1-2; 10 bases are shared with TRBD1. V lost 3 bases and J lost 3; bases outside the gene matches: 4. Germline V CDR1 and CDR2: SEHNR, FQNEAQ (reference sequence). The CDR3 runs 15 residues.